Listed below are T cell receptor beta chains from one sample, sequenced in a study of breast tumors, draining lymph nodes, adjacent tissues. TCRdb re-analysed the multiplex PCR reads in MiXCR, keeping a single row per CDR3 protein. Among fewer than 140,000 distinct CDR3 sequences listed, more than 25% were seen once. Sequenced sample: axillary lymph node tissue. Every receptor here comes from a female donor with breast cancer. Some clones in this sample may be carry-over from other donors' samples. Both conserved end residues are part of each CDR3. The D gene is left open where the match is weak. Size is stated for part of the rows, as once, few or many counts, or as a class when the clone is expanded.

TGTGCCAGTTCTGCCCTGACGATTATGAACACTGAAGCTTTCTTT CASSALTIMNTEAFF TRBV19 NA TRBJ1-1 NA
TGTGCCAGCAGCTTAGTGTTTGAAAAACTGTTTTTT CASSLVFEKLFF TRBV11-2 NA TRBJ1-4 many
TGTGCCAGCAGTTTTTGGGGGCGTGAGCCTAACACTGAAGCTTTCTTT CASSFWGREPNTEAFF TRBV12-3/TRBV12-4 NA TRBJ1-1 NA
TGTGCCAGCAGCCAAGATCTCGGGACAGGCGGCTACACCTTC CASSQDLGTGGYTF TRBV3-1 TRBD1 TRBJ1-2 many
TGCAGTGCTAGAGATGTTAAGGGTTGGAACTATGGCTACACCTTC CSARDVKGWNYGYTF TRBV20-1 NA TRBJ1-2 many
TGCGCCAGCAGCCCCCTAAGCTTACAGGGGAACAATGAGCAGTTCTTC CASSPLSLQGNNEQFF TRBV5-1 TRBD1 TRBJ2-1 many
TGTGCCGGGTGGCGGGGGGCCAACGTCCTGACTTTC CAGWRGANVLTF TRBV7-9 NA TRBJ2-6 NA
TGCAGTGGAGGGCCGAGGGGGCCATGGAATGAGCAGTTCTTC CSGGPRGPWNEQFF TRBV20-1 TRBD1 TRBJ2-1 many
TGTGCCACCAGCAGCCCGAGGGGACGACCTAGCGGGAGGCCCCAAGAGACCCAGTACTTC CATSSPRGRPSGRPQETQYF TRBV15 TRBD2 TRBJ2-5 NA
TGTGCCAGCAGCCAAGATCATCTCATAGGTTTCTCCTACGAGCAGTACTTC CASSQDHLIGFSYEQYF TRBV4-2 NA TRBJ2-7 many
TGTGCTAGCAGTTATACGACGGGCGCAGATGGCTACACCTTC CASSYTTGADGYTF TRBV7-7 NA TRBJ1-2 many
TGTGCCAGCAGCTGGGACAGGGTCTCTGGAAACACCATATATTTT CASSWDRVSGNTIYF TRBV6-6 TRBD1 TRBJ1-3 many
TGTGCCAGCAGTCAAGCGCCCAGCGGGGGCGACGAGCAGTACTTC CASSQAPSGGDEQYF TRBV6-1 TRBD2 TRBJ2-7 few
TGCAGTGCTATGGACGGATATAATTCACCCCTCCACTTT CSAMDGYNSPLHF TRBV20-1 NA TRBJ1-6 many
TGTGCCAGCAGCTTGAGAGTGAACACTGAAGCTTTCTTT CASSLRVNTEAFF TRBV5-4 NA TRBJ1-1 NA
TGTGCCATCAGCCCGGACCGAAATAATTCACCCCTCCACTTT CAISPDRNNSPLHF TRBV10-3 NA TRBJ1-6 many
TGTGCCAGCAGCCATCCGGGACAGGGCTCCGAGCAGTACTTC CASSHPGQGSEQYF TRBV3-1 TRBD1 TRBJ2-7 many
TGTGCCAGCAGTCTAAACCACCCAGATACGCAGTATTTT CASSLNHPDTQYF TRBV27 NA TRBJ2-3 many
TGCGCCAGCAGCCTGCCGGTATGGCGAGACAATGAGCAGTTCTTC CASSLPVWRDNEQFF TRBV5-1 NA TRBJ2-1 many
TGTGCCAGCAGTTACTCGCGGCCGTATAATTCACCCCTCCACTTT CASSYSRPYNSPLHF TRBV6-2/TRBV6-3 NA TRBJ1-6 many
TGTGCCAGCAGCCTACAGGGGGCGGGAGGCACAGATACGCAGTATTTT CASSLQGAGGTDTQYF TRBV3-1 TRBD1 TRBJ2-3 many
TGTGCCAGCAGAACCCAGAGGGAGGTCACTTCACCCCTCCACTTT CASRTQREVTSPLHF TRBV6-2/TRBV6-3 NA TRBJ1-6 many
TGTGGCCTCCGCAGGGGTAACACTGAAGCTTTCTTT CGLRRGNTEAFF TRBV6-1 NA TRBJ1-1 few
TGTGCCAGCAGCTTAGTATCCGGGACCCCCGAGGCTTTCTTT CASSLVSGTPEAFF TRBV11-1 NA TRBJ1-1 NA
TGTGCCAGCAGCTCCGGGACAGCAATAGTCTATGGCTACCCCTTC CASSSGTAIVYGYPF TRBV7-9 TRBD1 TRBJ1-2 many
TGTGCCAGCAGCCAAGTGGCGGACGGCGGGGAGACCCAGTACTTC CASSQVADGGETQYF TRBV3-1 NA TRBJ2-5 many
TGTGCCAGCAGCTTAACGAAGACCAGCGGGGAGTACGAGCAGTACTTC CASSLTKTSGEYEQYF TRBV7-3 TRBD2 TRBJ2-7 NA
TGTGCCAGCAGTGAAGCGAAAGGACAGGCCAACATTCAGTACTTC CASSEAKGQANIQYF TRBV6-1 TRBD1 TRBJ2-4 many
TGTGCCACCAGTGCCCAGGACAGGGTCAATGAGCAGTTCTTC CATSAQDRVNEQFF TRBV24-1 TRBD1 TRBJ2-1 many
TGTGCCAGCACTCCTCCGAGGGGACAGGGAAGCCGTTGGGAGAACTATGGCTACACCTTC CASTPPRGQGSRWENYGYTF TRBV9 TRBD1 TRBJ1-2 many
TGCAGTGCTACGGCGACTAACTATGGCTACACCTTC CSATATNYGYTF TRBV20-1 NA TRBJ1-2 NA
TGCAGTGCTAGAGGGGGGAGGGAGCCCCAGCATTTT CSARGGREPQHF TRBV20-1 NA TRBJ1-5 many
TGTGCCAGCAGCTTAAGTCCGATTCAAACCTACGAGCAGTACTTC CASSLSPIQTYEQYF TRBV7-8 NA TRBJ2-7 many
TGTGCCAGCAGCCTCCGCTCCGGCAGCTCTGGGGCCAACGTCCTGACTTTC CASSLRSGSSGANVLTF TRBV3-1 NA TRBJ2-6 many
TGTGCCAGCAGTTATCGTTCAACTAATGAAAAACTGTTTTTT CASSYRSTNEKLFF TRBV6-6 NA TRBJ1-4 many
TGTGCCAGCTCTAGGACCAATGAGCAGTTCTTC CASSRTNEQFF TRBV6-6 NA TRBJ2-1 many